The rows below give T cell receptor beta chains drawn from one sample of a study of blood T cell repertoires in COVID-19. Here immunoSEQ multiplex PCR was the method, and the copy in TCRdb shows in-frame clones only, minus some. Here the sample spans 90,000 to 110,000 clones, around 80% being singletons. The sequencing sample was made of peripheral blood. The receptor source for this set is an elderly woman with acute or convalescent COVID-19. The CDR3 runs from the conserved cysteine through the conserved F or W.

CDR3 protein	V gene
CASSVDPRREGTIGTQYF	TRBV5-1
CASSETGNSYNEQFF	TRBV5-1
CASRGEYAGNNEQFF	TRBV2
CASSPENSGQETQYF	TRBV18
CASSWGTSGSYNEQFF	TRBV18
CASSLGSARAIGELFF	TRBV5-6
CASSQDHGGLGGETQYF	TRBV14
CASSLAGETQYF	TRBV11-3
CASSRTSGNYEQYF	TRBV18
CASSLGGKVVTGELFF	TRBV7-2
CASSLSGRSDTQYF	TRBV7-9
CASSPQRGGTEAFF	TRBV5-1
CASSSGGLYNEQFF	TRBV19
CASSLGGLASKSEQFF	TRBV5-4
CASSLGEGEQFF	TRBV12-3/TRBV12-4
CASSVRGLAGETQYF	TRBV2
CASSIPAGTSSYNEQFF	TRBV19
CASTPWSGSRQETQYF	TRBV7-2
CASSLWDSRSYEQYF	TRBV5-1
CASSYDRANTEAFF	TRBV7-2
CASRGTSRGEKLFF	TRBV2
CATSESGTPTDTQYF	TRBV24-1
CASSPGTGMNTEAFF	TRBV5-1
CASSSPDREGYTF	TRBV28
CASSPRTDNQPQHF	TRBV5-1
CASSPGHADTQYF	TRBV7-9
CASSPSVRTDTQYF	TRBV7-2
CASSTPGTFLIEGYTF	TRBV28
CASSPLRRENTGELFF	TRBV7-2
CASSLEFDRGFFYTF	TRBV7-8